The 2 T cell receptor beta chains listed next were all sequenced from one sample in a study of CD8 T cells in Susac syndrome. The authors reverse transcribed roughly 0.5 to 1 ug RNA with random hexamers. TCRdb re-derived calls from the immunoSEQ multiplex PCR reads in MiXCR, one entry per CDR3 protein. The sample holds approximately 200,000 distinct CDR3 sequences, 80% to 95% seen once. The source material was CD8+ T cells from PBMCs. The receptor set was obtained from a human donor with multiple sclerosis.

This clonotype was seen only once. The rearrangement uses TRBV5-4 and TRBJ1-1; 8 bases match TRBD1. The CDR3 sequence is 13 residues long. The trim removed 3 bases at V and 7 bases at J, leaving 5 bases unmatched. Germline V gene lookup returns CDR1 SGHNT and CDR2 YYREEE (reference sequence). Written as DNA, the CDR3 is TGTGCCAGCAGCTATTTGGGACAGGTTGAAGCTTTCTTT. Translating gives CASSYLGQVEAFF.

The chain couples TRBV7-9 to TRBJ2-3, with TRBD2 matching over 11 bases. Trimming took 1 base from V and 6 from J; bases not matched to a gene: 9. Germline V gene data show CDR1 as SEHNR and CDR2 as FQNEAQ (reference sequence). There are 17 residues in the CDR3. CDR3 nucleotides: TGTGCCAGCAGCTTAGAGGTATCTAGCGGGAGGCTGGATACGCAGTATTTT. Amino acid sequence: CASSLEVSSGRLDTQYF.